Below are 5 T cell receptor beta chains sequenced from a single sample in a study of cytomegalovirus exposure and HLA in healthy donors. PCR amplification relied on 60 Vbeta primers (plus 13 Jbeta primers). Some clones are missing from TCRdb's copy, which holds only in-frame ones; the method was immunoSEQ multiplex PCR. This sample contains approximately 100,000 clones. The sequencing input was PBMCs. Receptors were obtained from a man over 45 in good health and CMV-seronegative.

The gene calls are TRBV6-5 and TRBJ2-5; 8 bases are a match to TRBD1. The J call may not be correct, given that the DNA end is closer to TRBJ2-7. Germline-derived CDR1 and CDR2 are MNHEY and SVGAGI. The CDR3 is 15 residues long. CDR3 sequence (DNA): TGTGCCAGCAGTTACGCTGCAGGGGGCCCATACGAGCAGTACTTC. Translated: CASSYAAGGPYEQYF.

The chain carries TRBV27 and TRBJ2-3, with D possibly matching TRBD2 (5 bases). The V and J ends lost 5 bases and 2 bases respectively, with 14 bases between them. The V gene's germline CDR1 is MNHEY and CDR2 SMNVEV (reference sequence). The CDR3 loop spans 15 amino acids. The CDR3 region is CASSKSRGDTDTQYF. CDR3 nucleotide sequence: TGTGCCAGCAGTAAGTCCCGGGGTGACACAGATACGCAGTATTTT.

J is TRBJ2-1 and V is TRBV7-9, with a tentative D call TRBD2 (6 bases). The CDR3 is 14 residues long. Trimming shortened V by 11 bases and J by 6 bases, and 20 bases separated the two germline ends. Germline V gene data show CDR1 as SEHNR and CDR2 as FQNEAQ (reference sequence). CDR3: CASERRDLGNEQFF. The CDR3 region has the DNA TGTGCCTCCGAAAGGCGGGATCTGGGCAATGAGCAGTTCTTC. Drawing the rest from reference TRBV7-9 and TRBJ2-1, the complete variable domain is DTGVSQNPRHKITKRGQNVTFRCDPISEHNRLYWYRQTLGQGPEFLTYFQNEAQLEKSRLLSDRFSAERPKGSFSTLEIQRTEQGDSAMYLCASERRDLGNEQFFGPGTRLTVL.

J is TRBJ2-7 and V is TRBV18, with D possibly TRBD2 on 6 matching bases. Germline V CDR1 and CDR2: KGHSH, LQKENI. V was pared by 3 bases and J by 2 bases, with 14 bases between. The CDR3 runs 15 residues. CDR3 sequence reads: CASSPSGPGAYEQYF. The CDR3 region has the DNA TGTGCCAGCTCACCTTCCGGGCCGGGGGCCTACGAGCAGTACTTC.

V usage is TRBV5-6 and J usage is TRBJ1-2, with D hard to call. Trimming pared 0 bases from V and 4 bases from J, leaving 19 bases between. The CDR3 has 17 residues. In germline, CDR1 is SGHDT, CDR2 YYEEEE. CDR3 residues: CASSLAGFTAPTYGYTF. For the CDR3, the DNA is TGTGCCAGCAGCTTGGCTGGGTTTACAGCCCCAACCTATGGCTACACCTTC.